The 10 T cell receptor beta chains given below trace back to one sample, sequenced in a study of T cells after yellow fever vaccination. TCRdb processed the 5' RACE reads anew with MiXCR; each CDR3 protein has one entry. In the table there are around 180,000 distinct CDR3 sequences, 5.5% to 7.5% of which are singletons. The sequencing used CD4+ T cells sorted from PBMCs, collected on the day of the first yellow fever vaccination. The origin of the receptors is a young man who received the YFV17D yellow fever vaccine.

This clonotype was found many times. J is TRBJ2-3 and V is TRBV7-2; D uncertain. The CDR3 covers 13 residues. Germline V gene sequence: CDR1 SGHTA, CDR2 FQGNSA. V gave up 5 bases and J gave up 4 bases, with 10 bases separating them. CDR3: CASSLGWADTQYF. CDR3 bases: TGTGCCAGCAGCCTTGGGTGGGCAGATACGCAGTATTTT.

This clonotype came up a few times. The chain recombines TRBV2 with TRBJ1-1; no definite D call. V dropped 8 bases and J dropped 1 base, with 14 bases sitting between them. CDR1 is SNHLY, CDR2 FYNNEI, per germline. The length of the CDR3 is 14 residues. The CDR3 spells CASLVGMSNTEAFF. The CDR3 DNA is TGTGCCAGCCTCGTTGGCATGTCGAACACTGAAGCTTTCTTT.

This clonotype occurred a few times. The chain is built from TRBV5-4 and TRBJ2-4; unclear D gene. The CDR3 is 13 amino acids. Trimming cost V 4 bases and J 7 bases, with 12 bases left between them. CDR1 is SGHNT and CDR2 is YYREEE in the germline V gene (reference sequence). In DNA form, the CDR3 reads TGTGCCAGCAGCCCGGGTTTGGAGAACATTCAGTACTTC. Encoded protein: CASSPGLENIQYF.

V gene TRBV29-1 combines with J gene TRBJ2-3; 10 positions agree with TRBD2. This CDR3 is built from 14 residues. CDR1 and CDR2 (germline): SQVTM, ANQGSEA. With 5 bases clipped from V and 1 base from J, the junction kept 3 bases outside the gene matches. The CDR3: CSVSGTSGTDTQYF. In DNA, the CDR3 is TGCAGCGTTAGCGGGACTAGCGGCACAGATACGCAGTATTTT.

This clonotype has only a few counts. J is TRBJ2-3 and V is TRBV5-4, with TRBD2 identical over 10 bases. This CDR3 is 15 amino acids long. V shed 3 bases, J shed 4 bases, and the junction held 5 bases outside the gene matches. Germline V gives CDR1 SGHNT, CDR2 YYREEE (reference sequence). CDR3: CASSSSLAGSDTQYF. The CDR3 region has the DNA TGTGCCAGCAGCTCATCACTAGCGGGGTCAGATACGCAGTATTTT.

This chain connects TRBV15 to TRBJ2-5; 9 bases agree with TRBD1. V shed 3 bases, J shed 1 base, and the junction held 6 bases outside the gene matches. The CDR3 is 16 amino acids. Germline CDR1 is LNHNV and CDR2 is YYDKDF (reference sequence). CDR3 coding DNA: TGTGCCACCAGCAGGGACCAGACAGGGGGCCAAGAGACCCAGTACTTC. It encodes CATSRDQTGGQETQYF.

The table lists this clonotype with many counts. V usage is TRBV4-1 and J usage is TRBJ2-1; 9 bases are a match to TRBD1. V lost 4 bases and J lost 0; bases outside the gene matches: 7. The CDR3 consists of 17 residues. Germline V lookup: CDR1 MGHRA, CDR2 YSYEKL. CDR3 sequence reads: CASSPQTGGRSYNEQFF. The CDR3 DNA reads TGCGCCAGCAGCCCACAGACAGGGGGACGCTCCTACAATGAGCAGTTCTTC.

The chain joins TRBV29-1 to TRBJ2-1, with 7 bases aligning to TRBD1. The V gene's germline CDR1 is SQVTM and CDR2 ANQGSEA. Trimming took 1 base from V and 4 from J; bases not matched to a gene: 13. This CDR3 comprises 17 residues. CDR3 residues: CSVEGEIGGAGYNEQFF. CDR3 in DNA: TGCAGCGTTGAAGGGGAAATAGGGGGCGCCGGTTACAATGAGCAGTTCTTC.

This clonotype was detected a few times. CDR3 coding DNA: TGTGCCAGCAGTGAAGGTGTCCACAATGAGCAGTTCTTC. Its translation is CASSEGVHNEQFF. J is TRBJ2-1 and V is TRBV2; no clear D gene. The germline V and J ends were trimmed by 1 base and 5 bases, with 6 bases remaining between them. The germline CDR1 and CDR2 sequences are SNHLY and FYNNEI. The CDR3 spans 13 residues.

This clonotype came up a few times. The chain is built from TRBV7-2 and TRBJ2-3; D ambiguous. The germline V gene encodes CDR1 SGHTA and CDR2 FQGNSA. V was clipped by 5 bases and J by 6 bases, with 9 bases between them. The length of the CDR3 is 12 residues. The CDR3 DNA sequence: TGTGCCAGCAGCCAACAAGTCGATACGCAGTATTTT. Protein sequence: CASSQQVDTQYF.